Shown below are 18 T cell receptor beta chains from a single sample sequenced in a study of blood T cells in healthy people across ages. For the second PCR, which ran for roughly 6 to 12 cycles, a sample-barcoded 5' primer and a J-beta primer mix were used. TCRdb fed the 5' RACE reads into MiXCR, producing one record per CDR3 protein. The table has about 650,000 distinct CDR3 sequences, roughly 32% seen once. The specimen sequenced was blood. All receptors come from a woman aged 80 or over in good health.

In its sample, this clonotype was seen many times. The V gene is TRBV6-1, the J gene TRBJ2-3; tentative D call: TRBD1 (6 bases). The CDR3 is made up of 14 amino acids. Germline V gene data show CDR1 as MNHNS and CDR2 as SASEGT. Trimming removed 7 bases at V and 0 bases at J, with 11 bases between. CDR3 in DNA: TGTGCCAGCACCGAGCAGGGGAGCACAGATACGCAGTATTTT. Translation: CASTEQGSTDTQYF.

This clonotype was seen repeatedly, ten times or more. The rearrangement links TRBV25-1 to TRBJ2-1; 8 bases fit TRBD2. Losses at the gene ends were 5 bases for V and 5 bases for J; bases not matched to a gene: 8. Germline V gene lookup returns CDR1 MGHDK and CDR2 SYGVNS. The CDR3 extends over 15 amino acids. CDR3 amino acids: CASSTGGAFNNEQFF. The CDR3 nucleotides read TGTGCCAGCAGTACCGGGGGGGCCTTTAACAATGAGCAGTTCTTC. The full variable domain, its missing parts supplied by reference TRBV25-1 and TRBJ2-1, is EADIYQTPRYLVIGTGKKITLECSQTMGHDKMYWYQQDPGMELHLIHYSYGVNSTEKGDLSSESTVSRIRTEHFPLTLESARPSHTSQYLCASSTGGAFNNEQFFGPGTRLTVL.

This clonotype has at least ten counts. The chain is built from TRBV15 and TRBJ1-5, with D possibly matching TRBD1 (5 bases). Trimming shortened V by 1 base and J by 7 bases, and 14 bases separated the two germline ends. The CDR3 spans 15 residues. Germline V CDR1 and CDR2: LNHNV, YYDKDF (reference sequence). The CDR3 DNA reads as TGTGCCACCAGCAGAGTCAAACAGGTGACCCAGCCCCAGCATTTT. Encoded protein: CATSRVKQVTQPQHF.

This clonotype was seen many times. The rearrangement uses TRBV6-1 and TRBJ1-2; 7 positions match TRBD1. The CDR3 runs 14 residues. Trimming took 8 bases from V and 8 from J; bases not matched to a gene: 14. Per the germline V gene, CDR1 is MNHNS and CDR2 is SASEGT. CDR3 sequence reads: CASGYGGGERGYTF. Here the CDR3 DNA reads TGTGCCAGCGGGTATGGAGGGGGCGAAAGGGGCTACACCTTC.

This clonotype came up many times. This chain uses TRBV12-3 or TRBV12-4 with TRBJ2-6, with D hard to call. This CDR3 region has 19 residues. Between the trimmed V and J ends, which lost 0 bases and 0 bases, there was a span of 15 bases. CDR3 region: CASSLATPLHTSGANVLTF. CDR3 sequence (DNA): TGTGCCAGCAGTTTAGCGACCCCATTGCACACCTCTGGGGCCAACGTCCTGACTTTC.

CDR3 nucleotide sequence: TGTGCCAGCAGACCGACGAGGGGCACAGATACGCAGTATTTT. This sequence encodes CASRPTRGTDTQYF. The chain has TRBV6-6 and TRBJ2-3, with a tentative D call TRBD2 (5 bases). The CDR3 is 14 residues long. Trimming removed 6 bases from V and 1 base from J, with 11 bases in between. Germline CDR1 reads MNHNY; CDR2 reads SVGAGI (reference sequence).

This clonotype came up many times. This chain connects TRBV29-1 to TRBJ2-3, with TRBD2 matching over 11 bases. Looked up from germline, CDR1 is SQVTM and CDR2 is ANQGSEA. Germline trimming cut 1 base from V and 2 bases from J; bases unmatched to any gene: 14. The CDR3 loop spans 19 amino acids. The CDR3 protein is CSVEGSTSGGSYSTDTQYF. As DNA, the CDR3 is TGCAGCGTTGAAGGATCCACTAGCGGGGGATCATATTCCACAGATACGCAGTATTTT.

This clonotype was picked up one time. This chain uses TRBV27 with TRBJ1-1, with no clear D. V was clipped by 6 bases and J by 4 bases, with 15 bases between them. This CDR3 has 14 residues. Per germline, CDR1 MNHEY and CDR2 SMNVEV (reference sequence). The CDR3 DNA is TGTGCCAGCAGATACGGAGTAACGACCACTGAAGCTTTCTTT. This translates into CASRYGVTTTEAFF.

This clonotype was recorded a few times. A read error may explain this, as a much larger clone is one base away. The chain links TRBV11-2 to TRBJ2-1; tentatively, D is TRBD2 (5 bases). V was shortened by 4 bases and J by 4 bases, with 14 bases between the two germline ends. The CDR3 spans 15 residues. Germline V gives CDR1 SGHAT, CDR2 FQNNGV. The DNA of the CDR3 is TGTGCCAGCAGCTCAGAGGGCGGGTCTTACAATGAGCAGTTCTTC. It translates to CASSSEGGSYNEQFF.

The chain joins TRBV27 to TRBJ1-5; D gene unclear. This CDR3 is 15 amino acids long. Germline-derived CDR1 and CDR2 are MNHEY and SMNVEV (reference sequence). Trimming shortened V by 4 bases and J by 4 bases, and 14 bases separated the two germline ends. CDR3 sequence reads: CASSSHSGLNQPQHF. In DNA form, the CDR3 reads TGTGCCAGCAGTTCTCACTCGGGTCTTAATCAGCCCCAGCATTTT.

This chain connects TRBV4-1 to TRBJ1-3; D gene unclear. V gave up 5 bases and J gave up 0 bases, with 11 bases separating them. Per the germline V gene, CDR1 is MGHRA and CDR2 is YSYEKL. CDR3 length: 15 amino acids. The CDR3: CASSDLPTSGNTIYF. CDR3 in DNA: TGCGCCAGCAGCGATCTTCCCACCTCTGGAAACACCATATATTTT.

This clonotype has only a few counts. The chain couples TRBV6-2 or TRBV6-3 to TRBJ1-4; 7 bases are a match to TRBD1. V gave up 6 bases and J gave up 4 bases; unmatched junction bases: 2. Germline CDR1 is MNHEY and CDR2 is SVGEGT. This CDR3 region has 13 residues. The CDR3 is CASSGTDNEKLFF. For the CDR3, the DNA is TGTGCCAGCAGCGGGACAGATAATGAAAAACTGTTTTTT.

The rearrangement joins TRBV20-1 to TRBJ2-1; a possible D gene is TRBD2 (6 bases). CDR1 is DFQATT and CDR2 is SNEGSKA in the germline V gene (reference sequence). With 1 base removed from V and 1 base from J, the gap between germline ends came to 17 bases. This CDR3 is built from 17 residues. Here the CDR3 DNA reads TGCAGTGCTAGAGTAGGGAGACTAGTCAAGTCCTACAATGAGCAGTTCTTC. Amino acids: CSARVGRLVKSYNEQFF.

This clonotype showed up just a few times. One end of the junction varies from germline; a read error may be responsible. The V call is TRBV27, the J call TRBJ1-4, with D uncertain. The CDR3 has 15 residues. Germline CDR1 MNHEY, CDR2 SMNVEV (reference sequence). The DNA for the CDR3 is TGTGCCAGCAGTCTATCGAGCGCAACTAATGAAAAACTGTTTTTT. This translates into CASSLSSATNEKLFF.

As to this clonotype: A much larger clone sits a single nucleotide away, making a read error possible. The V and J genes are TRBV5-1 and TRBJ2-7; TRBD1 matches at 7 bases. Germline V CDR1 and CDR2: SGHRS, YFSETQ. The CDR3 totals 14 residues. DNA for the CDR3: TGCGTCAGCCAGAGGGGGCGGCCTCCCTACGAGCAGTACTTC. The encoded protein is CVSQRGRPPYEQYF.

This clonotype was detected many times. The rearrangement links TRBV7-8 to TRBJ1-2, with 10 nucleotides matching TRBD1. Germline CDR1 and CDR2: SGHVS and FQNEAQ. This CDR3 contains 17 residues. V shed 4 bases and J 4 bases; nucleotides not matched to a gene: 12. CDR3 residues: CASSSRQGALRLYGYTF. The DNA of the CDR3 is TGTGCCAGCAGCTCCCGACAGGGGGCCCTTCGCCTCTATGGCTACACCTTC.

The DNA of the CDR3 is TGCAGTGCTACAGTAGGGGACCGCTCCTACAATGAGCAGTTCTTC. Translated, it gives CSATVGDRSYNEQFF. The chain couples TRBV20-1 to TRBJ2-1; D may be TRBD1 or TRBD2 (5 bases each). The V gene lost 4 bases and the J gene lost 0 bases, with 13 bases spanning the gap. Looked up from germline, CDR1 is DFQATT and CDR2 is SNEGSKA (reference sequence). This CDR3 has 15 residues.

The sample holds many counts of this clonotype. The chain couples TRBV7-2 to TRBJ2-5; 11 bases agree with TRBD2. Germline CDR1 SGHTA, CDR2 FQGNSA. Trimming at V came to 2 bases and at J to 2 bases, leaving 10 bases not matched to a gene. This CDR3 is built from 18 residues. The DNA of the CDR3 is TGTGCCAGCAGCTTAAGGGGGAGGACTAGCGGGCCTCAAGAGACCCAGTACTTC. It is translated as CASSLRGRTSGPQETQYF.